This T cell receptor beta chain comes out of a study of T cells after yellow fever vaccination. As to this clonotype: The antigen remains unidentified.

The CDR3 sequence is 15 residues long. Trimming shortened V by 5 bases and J by 4 bases, and 14 bases separated the two germline ends. Germline V gene lookup returns CDR1 PRHDT and CDR2 FYEKMQ (reference sequence). TCR cDNA was made by 5'RACE template switching, adding a universal primer site and UMIs. Each CDR3 protein gets one entry after TCRdb re-called the 5' RACE reads with MiXCR. Of approximately 70,000 distinct CDR3 sequences listed, approximately 7.3% are singletons. Broader study findings: Boosting was followed by the reappearance of most primary-vaccination clones (just under 97% CD4, 70% to 90% CD8). A small proportion of clonotypes was detected in both the CD4 and CD8 compartments. Peak timing came faster in the weaker secondary response, day 5 versus 15.

The J gene is TRBJ2-2, the V gene TRBV13, with D perhaps given as TRBD1 or TRBD2 (6 bases each). The TCR originated in a man younger than 30 who received the YFV17D yellow fever vaccine. Sequenced here: CD8+ T cells sorted from PBMCs, sampled roughly 10 days after the first yellow fever vaccination. The CDR3 is CASSQRGELTGELFF. The CDR3 nucleotides are TGTGCCAGCAGCCAAAGGGGGGAACTCACCGGGGAGCTGTTTTTT.